This T cell receptor (beta chain) originates from a study of blood T cell repertoires in COVID-19. The length of the CDR3 is 14 residues. Germline V gives CDR1 MNHNS, CDR2 SASEGT. V lost 3 bases to trimming and J lost 0 bases, with 8 bases between them. This table comes from immunoSEQ multiplex PCR, and its TCRdb copy is limited to in-frame clones, with some not included. The data hold about 240,000 clones, with 80% to 85% observed a single time. The sequence was obtained from a woman aged 55-69 years with active or convalescent COVID-19. V usage is TRBV6-1 and J usage is TRBJ1-2; D uncertain. Sequences were obtained from peripheral blood. CDR3 bases: TGTGCCAGCAGTGACCCAGGAACTAACTATGGCTACACCTTC. It encodes CASSDPGTNYGYTF.